Presented here are 9 T cell receptor beta chains from one specimen sequenced in a study of T cell repertoires in ileal Crohn's disease. Using immunoSEQ multiplex PCR, the repertoire was profiled, and TCRdb retains in-frame clones only, with some absent. The data contain about 1,900 clones, around nine tenths of them singletons. Time point in this sample: neoterminal ileum biopsy at postoperative endoscopy, about 6 months after surgery. The source material was ileal tissue. The source of these receptors is an adult with Crohn's disease.

The V gene is TRBV5-1, the J gene TRBJ2-1, with 11 bases that match TRBD2. Germline loops: CDR1 SGHRS, CDR2 YFSETQ. V lost 0 bases to trimming and J lost 6 bases; unmatched junction nucleotides: 5. The CDR3 has 16 amino acids. This CDR3 is CASSLVGLAGGNEQFF. The CDR3 DNA reads as TGCGCCAGCAGCTTGGTCGGCCTAGCGGGAGGCAATGAGCAGTTCTTC.

The rearrangement links TRBV6-5 to TRBJ2-1; 9 nucleotides match TRBD1. Germline V gene lookup returns CDR1 MNHEY and CDR2 SVGAGI. The CDR3 runs 16 residues. V dropped 3 bases and J dropped 7; count of bases not matched to a gene: 10. CDR3 loop: CASSYTGTGKKNEQFF. DNA of the CDR3: TGTGCCAGCAGTTATACCGGGACAGGGAAGAAAAATGAGCAGTTCTTC.

The chain links TRBV6-5 to TRBJ2-7; TRBD2 matches 8 bases. The germline V gene has CDR1 MNHEY and CDR2 SVGAGI. The junction had 7 bases not matched to a gene; V was cut back by 4 bases and J by 5 bases. The CDR3 consists of 14 residues. The CDR3 loop is CASSSSSGTHEQYF. DNA for the CDR3: TGTGCCAGCAGTTCGAGTAGCGGGACCCACGAGCAGTACTTC.

The chain joins TRBV28 to TRBJ2-1, with TRBD2 matching over 10 bases. The CDR3 runs 17 residues. The germline V gene has CDR1 MDHEN and CDR2 SYDVKM. After removal of 5 bases from V and 9 bases from J, the junction contained 16 bases not matched to a gene. CDR3 nucleotide sequence: TGTGCCAGCAGTCAAGGCGGGACTAGCGTGATTGTGGGTGAGCAGTTCTTC. Translated: CASSQGGTSVIVGEQFF. Looking up the rest from reference TRBV28 and TRBJ2-1 gives the full variable domain: DVKVTQSSRYLVKRTGEKVFLECVQDMDHENMFWYRQDPGLGLRLIYFSYDVKMKEKGDIPEGYSVSREKKERFSLILESASTNQTSMYLCASSQGGTSVIVGEQFFGPGTRLTVL.

The chain joins TRBV13 to TRBJ2-7, with TRBD1 matching 7 bases. The CDR3 is 15 residues long. The V segment lost 0 bases and the J segment 5 bases; nucleotides outside the gene matches: 7. CDR1 is PRHDT, CDR2 FYEKMQ, per germline (reference sequence). CDR3 DNA: TGTGCCAGCAGCTTAGGACAGGGGAAACTGGACGAGCAGTACTTC. Translated, it gives CASSLGQGKLDEQYF.

Here the CDR3 reads CASSVARGRSPWEQYF. CDR3 bases: TGTGCCAGCAGTGTCGCGAGGGGGCGCTCCCCCTGGGAGCAGTACTTC. The V and J genes are TRBV6-6 and TRBJ2-7, with 7 bases aligning to TRBD1. Germline V CDR1 and CDR2: MNHNY, SVGAGI (reference sequence). The CDR3 runs to 16 residues. V shed 5 bases and J 7 bases; nucleotides not matched to a gene: 17.

V and J are TRBV18 and TRBJ2-3; D is perhaps TRBD2 (5 bases). CDR1 and CDR2 from the germline V gene are KGHSH and LQKENI. The CDR3 covers 14 residues. Trimming removed 6 bases at V and 0 bases at J, with 10 bases between. The CDR3 DNA reads as TGTGCCAGCTCCAGCGGTCCTAGCACAGATACGCAGTATTTT. Translating it yields CASSSGPSTDTQYF.

The CDR3 DNA sequence: TGCGCCAGCAGGCGAGGACAGGGCGACTACGAGCAGTACTTC. Protein product: CASRRGQGDYEQYF. The rearrangement uses TRBV10-2 and TRBJ2-7; 8 bases agree with TRBD1. The CDR3 is 14 amino acids. Trimming removed 6 bases from V and 3 bases from J; junction bases left unmatched: 7. The V gene's germline CDR1 is WSHSY and CDR2 SAAADI.

The J gene is TRBJ2-7, the V gene TRBV28; D is perhaps TRBD1 (5 bases). CDR3 length: 15 amino acids. Germline V gene lookup returns CDR1 MDHEN and CDR2 SYDVKM. V dropped 2 bases and J dropped 3 bases, with 14 bases sitting between them. CDR3 loop: CASSLPQTANYEQYF. CDR3 nucleotide sequence: TGTGCCAGCAGTTTACCGCAGACAGCAAACTACGAGCAGTACTTC.